This TCR beta chain was found in a study of T cell responses to AZD1222 COVID-19 vaccine. The table came from immunoSEQ multiplex PCR; TCRdb's copy has only in-frame clones and leaves some out. The sample consists of around 160,000 clones, about 90% of them appearing once. The V end was cut by 5 bases, the J end by 7 bases, with 17 bases between. CDR1 is SGHTA and CDR2 is FQGNSA in the germline V gene. This CDR3 has 15 residues. The V gene is TRBV7-2, the J gene TRBJ1-4, with a weak D call TRBD1 (5 bases). Sequencing was performed on peripheral blood, taken 28 days after the second AZD1222 dose. This clonotype was sampled from an adult who received the AZD1222 COVID-19 vaccine. As DNA, the CDR3 is TGTGCCAGCAGCCCCGCGGGGGGAGGATCTGAAAAACTGTTTTTT. Its translation is CASSPAGGGSEKLFF.